Sequencing of this TCR beta chain was carried out in a study of T-cell reconstitution after alpha-beta-depleted transplantation in children. Trimming left V 3 bases short and J 7 bases short, with 11 bases between. Per the germline V gene, CDR1 is SGDLS and CDR2 is YYNGEE. CDR3 length equals 12 residues. During its preparation, the TCRbeta library received unique molecular identifiers. TCRdb re-called the PCR reads with MiXCR, one entry per CDR3 protein. The sample holds just under 550,000 distinct CDR3 sequences, about 18% seen once. This clonotype originated in a human donor who donated a stem cell graft to a child with acute lymphoblastic leukemia. The input for sequencing was PBMCs from the stem cell graft donor, taken from the stem cell graft. The chain combines TRBV9 with TRBJ2-7, with a tentative D call TRBD1 (5 bases). The CDR3 DNA is TGTGCCAGCAGCGGGGGATCAGGGGAGCAGTACTTC. Translation gives CASSGGSGEQYF.